The entry that follows covers one T cell receptor (beta chain) sequence. The antigen remains undetermined. This sample is drawn from a study of T cell responses to AZD1222 COVID-19 vaccine. Findings and caveats of the study: The study found Spike-specific TCR breadth and depth rose after two AZD1222 doses.

V was cut by 6 bases and J by 7 bases, with 18 bases left in between. This CDR3 comprises 14 residues. The V gene's germline CDR1 is MDHEN and CDR2 SYDVKM. The assay was immunoSEQ multiplex PCR, and TCRdb's table has in-frame clones only and misses some. The data show 150,000 to 180,000 clones, 90% to 95% seen once. J is TRBJ1-1 and V is TRBV28; D remains ambiguous. Source: peripheral blood, taken 28 days after the second AZD1222 dose. The clonotype was recovered from an adult who received the AZD1222 COVID-19 vaccine. CDR3 in DNA: TGTGCCAGCAGCCCTACCTCGGGCGTCTTTGAAGCTTTCTTT. This gives the protein CASSPTSGVFEAFF.